Reported below is one T cell receptor (beta chain). The data were taken from a study of blood T cell repertoires in COVID-19. The data were produced by immunoSEQ multiplex PCR, yet TCRdb's version contains in-frame clones alone and is incomplete. The sample has tens of thousands of clones, about 90% seen once; the top ten hold around 10%. V shed 1 base and J shed 6 bases, with 11 bases lying between them. Germline CDR1 is LGHDT and CDR2 is YNNKEL (reference sequence). There are 14 residues in the CDR3. The receptor was derived from a woman older than 75 with active COVID-19. The chain joins TRBV3-1 (or the pseudogene TRBV3-2) to TRBJ2-3; weak D call: TRBD2 (5 bases). The sample taken for sequencing was peripheral blood. This CDR3 is CASSQGAGADTQYF. For the CDR3, the DNA is TGTGCCAGCAGCCAAGGGGCGGGTGCCGATACGCAGTATTTT.